A single sample gave rise to the 2 T cell receptor beta chains below, sequenced in a study of T cells in Graves' hyperthyroidism and ophthalmopathy. The source material, RNA transcripts, was used to amplify TCR beta CDR3 regions. First-round RT-PCR targeting the TCR CDR3 was performed with the HTBI primer set. From the multiplex PCR reads, TCRdb called clonotypes with MiXCR, one entry per CDR3 protein. The repertoire has about 380,000 distinct CDR3 sequences, roughly 18% of them found once; the top ten carry 40%. Material for sequencing was blood. The origin of the receptors is a man aged 18 to 30 with Graves' ophthalmopathy.

This clonotype was seen at least ten times. CDR3 nucleotide sequence: TGTGCCAGCAGTACAGGACTAGCGGGGGACCACTACAATGAGCAGTTCTTC. This sequence encodes CASSTGLAGDHYNEQFF. The chain joins TRBV12-3 or TRBV12-4 to TRBJ2-1; the match to TRBD2 covers 13 bases. CDR3 length: 17 residues. Trimming at V came to 5 bases and at J to 3 bases, leaving 7 bases not matched to a gene.

This clonotype has ten or more counts. The chain has TRBV7-2 and TRBJ1-1, with D unresolved. V was pared by 7 bases and J by 0 bases, with 15 bases between. This CDR3 has 15 residues. Germline-derived CDR1 and CDR2 are SGHTA and FQGNSA. The CDR3 DNA follows: TGTGCCAGCACGCGGGGAATGAGTATGAACACTGAAGCTTTCTTT. Translated, it gives CASTRGMSMNTEAFF.